The clone carrying this T cell receptor beta chain was counted a few times. No antigen is known for it. The data derive from a study of human T cells and chemical hapten exposure. Whole-study findings and limits: No change in TCRs above 1 in 1000 frequency was produced by DPC sensitization.

The study's library attached unique molecular identifiers to single cDNA molecules. TCRdb re-analysed the RACE reads in MiXCR, keeping a single row per CDR3 protein. The repertoire has about 90,000 distinct CDR3 sequences, roughly 10% of them found once; the top ten carry less than 2.5%. The time point here: patch test 1, 2 weeks after DPC sensitization. Described treatment: therapeutic diphenylcyclopropenone sensitization with weekly scalp DPC. Germline CDR1 MNHNS, CDR2 SASEGT. This CDR3 has 14 residues. V was cut by 0 bases and J by 6 bases, with 11 bases left in between. Material: whole blood, obtained in connection with sensitization to the hapten diphenylcyclopropenone (DPC). This chain connects TRBV6-1 to TRBJ1-2, with D perhaps TRBD1 (6 bases). This clonotype was obtained from a man aged 40-50 years with alopecia areata. Some clones in this sample may be carry-over from other donors' samples. In DNA, the CDR3 is TGTGCCAGCAGTGAAGCGCTCCAGGGGCATGGCTACACCTTC. It codes for CASSEALQGHGYTF.